Below are 12 T cell receptor beta chains sequenced from a single sample in a study of PD-L1 blockade in urothelial cancer. Time point here: pretreatment peripheral blood. Assay: immunoSEQ multiplex PCR; the TCRdb copy retains only in-frame clones and omits some. The data hold some 90,000 clones, with approximately 88% observed a single time. The source was PBMCs, collected around atezolizumab (anti-PD-L1) treatment. These receptors all come from a woman over 75 with urothelial cancer.

The rearrangement links TRBV5-1 to TRBJ2-7; D is unclear. Germline lookup yields CDR1 SGHRS and CDR2 YFSETQ. The CDR3 covers 13 residues. Trimming removed 5 bases from V and 3 bases from J, with 12 bases in between. The CDR3 sequence: CASSADLVYEQYF. For the CDR3, the DNA is TGCGCCAGCAGTGCAGATCTGGTCTACGAGCAGTACTTC.

V usage is TRBV5-4 and J usage is TRBJ2-7, with TRBD2 identical over 12 bases. Germline CDR1 is SGHNT and CDR2 is YYREEE (reference sequence). The CDR3 is made up of 14 amino acids. Germline trimming cut 3 bases from V and 6 bases from J; bases unmatched to any gene: 4. The CDR3 sequence is CASSSSGRASEQYF. The CDR3 DNA reads as TGTGCCAGCAGCTCTAGCGGGAGGGCCTCCGAGCAGTACTTC. Together with reference TRBV5-4 and TRBJ2-7, the CDR3 gives the full variable domain: ETGVTQSPTHLIKTRGQQVTLRCSSQSGHNTVSWYQQALGQGPQFIFQYYREEENGRGNFPPRFSGLQFPNYSSELNVNALELDDSALYLCASSSSGRASEQYFGPGTRLTVT.

V gene TRBV5-1 combines with J gene TRBJ2-2, with unresolved D. The V and J ends lost 0 bases and 4 bases respectively, with 7 bases between them. Germline CDR1 and CDR2: SGHRS and YFSETQ. CDR3 length equals 14 residues. In nucleotides, the CDR3 is TGCGCCAGCAGCTTGGACTTTGGCACCGGGGAGCTGTTTTTT. Amino acids: CASSLDFGTGELFF. The full variable domain, completed using reference TRBV5-1 and TRBJ2-2, is KAGVTQTPRYLIKTRGQQVTLSCSPISGHRSVSWYQQTPGQGLQFLFEYFSETQRNKGNFPGRFSGRQFSNSRSEMNVSTLELGDSALYLCASSLDFGTGELFFGEGSRLTVL.

V gene TRBV6-5 combines with J gene TRBJ2-4; a weak D match, TRBD2 (6 bases). This CDR3 is 16 amino acids long. V dropped 4 bases and J dropped 1 base, with 14 bases sitting between them. Per germline, CDR1 MNHEY and CDR2 SVGAGI. The CDR3 coding sequence is TGTGCCAGCAGTTCGGAGGAGGGGCGGGCCAAAAACATTCAGTACTTC. Translation gives CASSSEEGRAKNIQYF.

The chain carries TRBV2 and TRBJ1-1, with no clear D. Trimming cost V 7 bases and J 7 bases, with 10 bases left between them. The germline V gene has CDR1 SNHLY and CDR2 FYNNEI. The CDR3 loop spans 11 amino acids. The CDR3: CASTETREAFF. DNA for the CDR3: TGTGCCAGCACCGAGACACGTGAAGCTTTCTTT.

This rearrangement joins TRBV9 to TRBJ2-2; D call uncertain. Germline V gene data show CDR1 as SGDLS and CDR2 as YYNGEE. There are 15 residues in the CDR3. Trimming shortened V by 0 bases and J by 7 bases, and 13 bases separated the two germline ends. The CDR3 DNA sequence: TGTGCCAGCAGCGTAGTATCCCCAGGCAGCGGGGAGCTGTTTTTT. It encodes CASSVVSPGSGELFF.

This chain uses TRBV18 with TRBJ2-7; TRBD2 matches 9 bases. V lost 8 bases to trimming and J lost 6 bases; unmatched junction nucleotides: 11. Germline assignment: CDR1 KGHSH and CDR2 LQKENI. The CDR3 contains 14 residues. The CDR3 protein is CASQEGLATGEQYF. CDR3 coding DNA: TGTGCCAGCCAGGAGGGACTAGCTACGGGCGAGCAGTACTTC.

The chain links TRBV2 to TRBJ2-5, with 9 bases that match TRBD2. From germline, CDR1 is SNHLY and CDR2 FYNNEI. CDR3 length: 13 amino acids. Trimming took 6 bases from V and 2 from J; bases not matched to a gene: 1. CDR3 region: CASRTSGQETQYF. CDR3 nucleotide sequence: TGTGCCAGCAGGACTAGCGGACAAGAGACCCAGTACTTC. The complete variable domain, with remaining parts taken from reference TRBV2 and TRBJ2-5, reads EPEVTQTPSHQVTQMGQEVILRCVPISNHLYFYWYRQILGQKVEFLVSFYNNEISEKSEIFDDQFSVERPDGSNFTLKIRSTKLEDSAMYFCASRTSGQETQYFGPGTRLLVL.

The rearrangement joins TRBV7-3 to TRBJ1-1; D is possibly TRBD1 (5 bases). The CDR3 is 14 amino acids. Trimming left V 2 bases short and J 2 bases short, with 9 bases between. Germline V lookup: CDR1 SGHTA, CDR2 FQGTGA. CDR3 nucleotides: TGTGCCAGCAGCTTACTCGGGGGTAACACTGAAGCTTTCTTT. This encodes CASSLLGGNTEAFF.

The chain combines TRBV27 with TRBJ2-1; 8 bases are a match to TRBD2. The CDR3 contains 16 residues. V shed 5 bases, J shed 6 bases, and the junction held 12 bases outside the gene matches. The germline V gene has CDR1 MNHEY and CDR2 SMNVEV (reference sequence). The CDR3 nucleotides are TGTGCCAGCAGTGAGTCAGCGGGAGTGGGTTTCAATGAGCAGTTCTTC. Translation gives CASSESAGVGFNEQFF.

In its sample, this clone was seen once. The chain is built from TRBV7-7 and TRBJ2-1, with 11 positions matching TRBD2. J lost 6 bases, V lost 5 bases, and 6 bases had no gene match. This CDR3 region has 15 residues. Germline CDR1 is SSHAT and CDR2 is FNYEAQ (reference sequence). The CDR3 DNA sequence: TGTGCCAGCAGCCAGGGGACTAGCGGCATCAATGAGCAGTTCTTC. Its translation is CASSQGTSGINEQFF. The whole variable domain, filled in from reference TRBV7-7 and TRBJ2-1, reads GAGVSQSPRYKVTKRGQDVTLRCDPISSHATLYWYQQALGQGPEFLTYFNYEAQPDKSGLPSDRFSAERPEGSISTLTIQRTEQRDSAMYRCASSQGTSGINEQFFGPGTRLTVL.

J is TRBJ1-1 and V is TRBV19; the D gene is possibly TRBD1 (5 bases). CDR1 and CDR2 (germline): LNHDA, SQIVND (reference sequence). V shed 3 bases and J shed 1 base, with 9 bases lying between them. The CDR3 is made up of 14 amino acids. The CDR3 reads CASSIWGSNTEAFF. CDR3 nucleotides: TGTGCCAGTAGTATCTGGGGCTCGAACACTGAAGCTTTCTTT.